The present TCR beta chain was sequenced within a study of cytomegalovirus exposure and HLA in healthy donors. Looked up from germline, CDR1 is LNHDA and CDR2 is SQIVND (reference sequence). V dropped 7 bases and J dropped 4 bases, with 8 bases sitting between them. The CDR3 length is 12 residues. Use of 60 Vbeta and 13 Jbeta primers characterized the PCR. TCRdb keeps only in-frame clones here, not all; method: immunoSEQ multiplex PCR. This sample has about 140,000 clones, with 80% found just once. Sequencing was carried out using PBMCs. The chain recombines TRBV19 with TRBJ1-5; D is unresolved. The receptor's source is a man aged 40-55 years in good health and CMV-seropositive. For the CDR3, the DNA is TGTGCCAGTAAATCAGGAAATCAGCCCCAGCATTTT. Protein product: CASKSGNQPQHF.